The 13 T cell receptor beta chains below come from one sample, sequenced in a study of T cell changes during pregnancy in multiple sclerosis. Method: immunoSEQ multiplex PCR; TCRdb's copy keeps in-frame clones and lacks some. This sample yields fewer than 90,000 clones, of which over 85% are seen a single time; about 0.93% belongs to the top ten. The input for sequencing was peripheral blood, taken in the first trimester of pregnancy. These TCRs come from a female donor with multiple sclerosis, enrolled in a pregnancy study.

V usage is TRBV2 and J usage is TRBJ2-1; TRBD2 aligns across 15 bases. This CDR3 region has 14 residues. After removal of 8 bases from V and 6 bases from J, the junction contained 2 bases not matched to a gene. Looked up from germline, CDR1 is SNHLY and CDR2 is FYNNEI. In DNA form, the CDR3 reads TGTGCCAGCCTGGGACTAGCGGGAGGCAATGAGCAGTTCTTC. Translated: CASLGLAGGNEQFF.

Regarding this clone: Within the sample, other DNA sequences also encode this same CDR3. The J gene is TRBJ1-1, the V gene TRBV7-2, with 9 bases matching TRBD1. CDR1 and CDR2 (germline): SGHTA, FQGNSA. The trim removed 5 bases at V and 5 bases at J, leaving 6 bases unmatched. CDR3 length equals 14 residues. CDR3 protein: CASSLQGALTEAFF. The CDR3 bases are TGTGCCAGCAGCCTACAGGGGGCGCTTACTGAAGCTTTCTTT.

The CDR3 DNA reads as TGTGCCAGCAGCTCCCCCCCCGGGACAGGGGGCATTAATGGCTACACCTTC. This codes for CASSSPPGTGGINGYTF. The chain carries TRBV7-9 and TRBJ1-2; 12 nucleotides line up with TRBD1. V lost 4 bases, J lost 6 bases, and 12 bases stayed unmatched. The CDR3 contains 17 residues. The V gene's germline CDR1 is SEHNR and CDR2 FQNEAQ (reference sequence).

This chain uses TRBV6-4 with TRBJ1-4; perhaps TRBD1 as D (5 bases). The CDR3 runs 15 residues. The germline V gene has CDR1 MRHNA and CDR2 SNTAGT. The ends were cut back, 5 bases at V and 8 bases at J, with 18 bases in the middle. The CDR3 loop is CASSYHGLPGEKLFF. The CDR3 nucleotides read TGTGCCAGCAGTTACCACGGCTTGCCAGGGGAAAAACTGTTTTTT.

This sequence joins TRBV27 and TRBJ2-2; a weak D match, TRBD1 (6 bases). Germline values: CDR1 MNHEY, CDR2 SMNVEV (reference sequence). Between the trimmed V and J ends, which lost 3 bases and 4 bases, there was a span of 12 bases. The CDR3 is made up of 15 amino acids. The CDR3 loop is CASSFRDTPTGELFF. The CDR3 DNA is TGTGCCAGCAGTTTTCGGGACACTCCCACCGGGGAGCTGTTTTTT.

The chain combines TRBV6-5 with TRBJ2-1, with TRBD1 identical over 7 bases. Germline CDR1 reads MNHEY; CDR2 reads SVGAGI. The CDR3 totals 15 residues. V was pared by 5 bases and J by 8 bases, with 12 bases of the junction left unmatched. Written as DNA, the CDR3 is TGTGCCAGCAGTCCCGCCGGGACAGCCAATGATGAGCAGTTCTTC. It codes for CASSPAGTANDEQFF.

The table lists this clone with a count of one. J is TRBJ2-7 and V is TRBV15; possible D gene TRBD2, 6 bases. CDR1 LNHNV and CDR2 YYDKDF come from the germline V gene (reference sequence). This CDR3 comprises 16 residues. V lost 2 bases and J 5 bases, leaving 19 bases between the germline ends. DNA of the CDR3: TGTGCCACCAGCAGACGATCGGGACTTGGAAGGGACGAGCAGTACTTC. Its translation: CATSRRSGLGRDEQYF.

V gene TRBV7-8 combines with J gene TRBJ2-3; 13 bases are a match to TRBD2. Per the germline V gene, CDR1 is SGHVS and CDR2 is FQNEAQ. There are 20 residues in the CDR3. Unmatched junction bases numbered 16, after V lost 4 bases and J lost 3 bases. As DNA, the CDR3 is TGTGCCAGCAGCTACCCACTCCCGGGACTAGCGGGGATGGAGACAGATACGCAGTATTTT. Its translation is CASSYPLPGLAGMETDTQYF.

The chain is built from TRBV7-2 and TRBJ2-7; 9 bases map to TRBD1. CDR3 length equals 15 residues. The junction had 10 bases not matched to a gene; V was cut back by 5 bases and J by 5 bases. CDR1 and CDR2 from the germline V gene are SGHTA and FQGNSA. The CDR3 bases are TGTGCCAGCAGCCCTGCTAGGACAGGGGCCCACGAGCAGTACTTC. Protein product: CASSPARTGAHEQYF.

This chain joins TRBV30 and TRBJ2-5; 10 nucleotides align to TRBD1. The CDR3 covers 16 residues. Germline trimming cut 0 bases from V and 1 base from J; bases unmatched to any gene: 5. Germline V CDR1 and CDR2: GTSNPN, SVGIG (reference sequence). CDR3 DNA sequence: TGTGCCTGGAGTGTTTCCCGGGACAGGGGCCAAGAGACCCAGTACTTC. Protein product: CAWSVSRDRGQETQYF.

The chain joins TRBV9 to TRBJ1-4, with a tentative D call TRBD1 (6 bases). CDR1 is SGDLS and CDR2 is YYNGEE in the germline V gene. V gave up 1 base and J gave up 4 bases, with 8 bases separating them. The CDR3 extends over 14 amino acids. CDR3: CASSVTDSNEKLFF. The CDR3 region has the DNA TGTGCCAGCAGCGTAACGGACAGTAATGAAAAACTGTTTTTT. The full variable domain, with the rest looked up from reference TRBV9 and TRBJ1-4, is DSGVTQTPKHLITATGQRVTLRCSPRSGDLSVYWYQQSLDQGLQFLIQYYNGEERAKGNILERFSAQQFPDLHSELNLSSLELGDSALYFCASSVTDSNEKLFFGSGTQLSVL.

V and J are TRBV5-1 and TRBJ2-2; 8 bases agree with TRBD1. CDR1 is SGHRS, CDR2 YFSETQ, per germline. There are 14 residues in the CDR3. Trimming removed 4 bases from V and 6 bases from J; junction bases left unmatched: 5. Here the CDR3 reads CASSLKTGAGELFF. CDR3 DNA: TGCGCCAGCAGCCTTAAGACAGGGGCCGGGGAGCTGTTTTTT.

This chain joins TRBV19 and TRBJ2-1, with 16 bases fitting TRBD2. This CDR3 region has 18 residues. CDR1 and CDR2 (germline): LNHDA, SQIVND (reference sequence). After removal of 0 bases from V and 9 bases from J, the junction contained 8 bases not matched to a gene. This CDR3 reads CASSIDWAGTSGGAEQFF. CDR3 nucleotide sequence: TGTGCCAGTAGTATAGATTGGGCCGGGACTAGCGGGGGGGCTGAGCAGTTCTTC.